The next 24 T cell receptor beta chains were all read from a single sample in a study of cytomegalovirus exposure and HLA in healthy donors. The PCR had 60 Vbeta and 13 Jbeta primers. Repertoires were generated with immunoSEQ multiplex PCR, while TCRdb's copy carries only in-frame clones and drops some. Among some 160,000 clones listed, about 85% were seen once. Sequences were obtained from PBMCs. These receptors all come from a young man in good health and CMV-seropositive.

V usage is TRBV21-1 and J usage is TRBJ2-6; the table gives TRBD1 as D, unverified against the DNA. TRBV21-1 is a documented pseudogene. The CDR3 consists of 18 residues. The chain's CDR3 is CASSKSNKGSPGANVLTF. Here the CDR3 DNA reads TGTGCCAGCAGCAAATCTAATAAGGGGTCGCCTGGGGCCAACGTCCTGACTTTC.

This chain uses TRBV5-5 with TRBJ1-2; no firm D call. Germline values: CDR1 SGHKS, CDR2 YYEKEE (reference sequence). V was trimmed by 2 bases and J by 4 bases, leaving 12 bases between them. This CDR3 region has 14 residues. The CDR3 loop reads CASSLHSLPYGYTF. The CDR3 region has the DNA TGTGCCAGCAGCTTACACAGCTTACCCTATGGCTACACCTTC.

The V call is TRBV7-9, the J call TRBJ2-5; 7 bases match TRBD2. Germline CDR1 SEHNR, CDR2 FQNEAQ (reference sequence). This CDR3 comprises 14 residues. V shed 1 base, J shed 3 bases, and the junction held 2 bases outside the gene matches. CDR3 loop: CASSLGAGKETQYF. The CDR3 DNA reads TGTGCCAGCAGCTTAGGAGCGGGAAAAGAGACCCAGTACTTC.

The CDR3 DNA reads TGCGCCAGCAGCTTGGGGGGCCTGGGAGGAGGGTCCTACGAGCAGTACTTC. Residues: CASSLGGLGGGSYEQYF. V usage is TRBV5-1 and J usage is TRBJ2-7; weak D call: TRBD2 (6 bases). CDR3 length: 17 residues. Per germline, CDR1 SGHRS and CDR2 YFSETQ. Deletions cut 0 bases from V and 1 base from J, with 17 bases between. Looking up the rest from reference TRBV5-1 and TRBJ2-7 gives the full variable domain: KAGVTQTPRYLIKTRGQQVTLSCSPISGHRSVSWYQQTPGQGLQFLFEYFSETQRNKGNFPGRFSGRQFSNSRSEMNVSTLELGDSALYLCASSLGGLGGGSYEQYFGPGTRLTVT.

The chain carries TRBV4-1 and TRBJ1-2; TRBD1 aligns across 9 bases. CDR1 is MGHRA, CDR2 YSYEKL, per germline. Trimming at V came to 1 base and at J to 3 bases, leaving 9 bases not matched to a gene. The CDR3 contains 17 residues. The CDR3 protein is CASSQAQWDRVHYGYTF. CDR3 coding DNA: TGCGCCAGCAGCCAAGCCCAATGGGACAGGGTGCACTATGGCTACACCTTC.

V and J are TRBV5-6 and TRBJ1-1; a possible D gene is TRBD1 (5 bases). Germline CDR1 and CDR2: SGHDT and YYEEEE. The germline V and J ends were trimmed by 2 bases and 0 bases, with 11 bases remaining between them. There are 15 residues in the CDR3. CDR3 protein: CASSFGGFMNTEAFF. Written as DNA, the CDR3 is TGTGCCAGCAGCTTCGGGGGGTTCATGAACACTGAAGCTTTCTTT.

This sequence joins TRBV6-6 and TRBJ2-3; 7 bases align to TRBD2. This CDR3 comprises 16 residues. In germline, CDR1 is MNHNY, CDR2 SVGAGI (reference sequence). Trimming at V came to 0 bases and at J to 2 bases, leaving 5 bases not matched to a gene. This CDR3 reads CASSYSAGVVTDTQYF. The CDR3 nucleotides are TGTGCCAGCAGTTACTCGGCGGGAGTGGTCACAGATACGCAGTATTTT.

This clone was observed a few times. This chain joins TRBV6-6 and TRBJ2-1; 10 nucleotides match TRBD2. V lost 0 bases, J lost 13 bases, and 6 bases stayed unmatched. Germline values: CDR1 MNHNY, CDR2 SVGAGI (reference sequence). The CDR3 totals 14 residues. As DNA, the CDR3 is TGTGCCAGCAGTTACTCTATAGCGGGAGGAGGTCAGTTCTTC. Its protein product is CASSYSIAGGGQFF.

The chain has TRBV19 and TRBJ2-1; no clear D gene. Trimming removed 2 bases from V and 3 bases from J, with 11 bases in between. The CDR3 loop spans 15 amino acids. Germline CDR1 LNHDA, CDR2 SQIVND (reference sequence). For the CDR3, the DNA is TGTGCCAGTAGTATAAGCATTCAGGACTACAATGAGCAGTTCTTC. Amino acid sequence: CASSISIQDYNEQFF.

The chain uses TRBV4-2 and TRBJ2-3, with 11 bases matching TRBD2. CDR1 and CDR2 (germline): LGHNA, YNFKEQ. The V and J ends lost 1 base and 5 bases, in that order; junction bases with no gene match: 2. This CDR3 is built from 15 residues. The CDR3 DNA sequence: TGTGCCAGCAGCCAAGTACTAGCGGGAGTAGATACGCAGTATTTT. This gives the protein CASSQVLAGVDTQYF.

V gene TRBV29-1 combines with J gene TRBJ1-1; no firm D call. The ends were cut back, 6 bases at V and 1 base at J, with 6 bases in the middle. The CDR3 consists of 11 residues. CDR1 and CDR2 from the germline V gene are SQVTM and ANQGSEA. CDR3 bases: TGCAGCGTGGCTGAGAACACTGAAGCTTTCTTT. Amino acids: CSVAENTEAFF.

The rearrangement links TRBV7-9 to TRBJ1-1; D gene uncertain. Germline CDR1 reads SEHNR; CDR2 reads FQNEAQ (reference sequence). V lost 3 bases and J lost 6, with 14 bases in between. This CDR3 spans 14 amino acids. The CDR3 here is CASSFVRVRAEAFF. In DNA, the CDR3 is TGTGCCAGCAGCTTCGTGAGGGTTAGAGCTGAAGCTTTCTTT. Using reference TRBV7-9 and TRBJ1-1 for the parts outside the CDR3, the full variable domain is DTGVSQNPRHKITKRGQNVTFRCDPISEHNRLYWYRQTLGQGPEFLTYFQNEAQLEKSRLLSDRFSAERPKGSFSTLEIQRTEQGDSAMYLCASSFVRVRAEAFFGQGTRLTVV.

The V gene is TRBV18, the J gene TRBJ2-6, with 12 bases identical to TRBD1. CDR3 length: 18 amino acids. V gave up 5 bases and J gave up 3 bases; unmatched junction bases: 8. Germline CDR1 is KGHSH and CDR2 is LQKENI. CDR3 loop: CASSTGTGGFGGANVLTF. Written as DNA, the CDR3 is TGTGCCAGCTCAACCGGGACAGGGGGCTTCGGTGGGGCCAACGTCCTGACTTTC.

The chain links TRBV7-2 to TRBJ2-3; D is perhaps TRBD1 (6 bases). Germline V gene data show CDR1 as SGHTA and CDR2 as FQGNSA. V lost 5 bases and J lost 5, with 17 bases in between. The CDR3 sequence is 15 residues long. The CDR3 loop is CASSLGQISIDTQYF. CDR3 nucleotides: TGTGCCAGCAGCCTAGGACAGATTTCCATAGATACGCAGTATTTT.

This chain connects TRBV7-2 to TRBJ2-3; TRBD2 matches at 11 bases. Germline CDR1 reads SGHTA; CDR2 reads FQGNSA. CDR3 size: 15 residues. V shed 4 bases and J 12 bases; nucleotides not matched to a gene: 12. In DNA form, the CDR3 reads TGTGCCAGCAGCTATACTAGCGGGAGTGGGGGTATCCAGTATTTT. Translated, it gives CASSYTSGSGGIQYF. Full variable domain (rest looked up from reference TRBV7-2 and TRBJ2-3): GAGVSQSPSNKVTEKGKDVELRCDPISGHTALYWYRQSLGQGLEFLIYFQGNSAPDKSGLPSDRFSAERTGGSVSTLTIQRTQQEDSAVYLCASSYTSGSGGIQYFGPGTRLTVL.

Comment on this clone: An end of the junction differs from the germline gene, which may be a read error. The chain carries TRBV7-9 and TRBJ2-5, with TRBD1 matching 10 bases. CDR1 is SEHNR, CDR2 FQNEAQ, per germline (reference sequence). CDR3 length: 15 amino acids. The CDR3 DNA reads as TGTTCCAGCAGCAAGACAGGGGGCCCGTTGGAGACCCAGTACTTC. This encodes CSSSKTGGPLETQYF.

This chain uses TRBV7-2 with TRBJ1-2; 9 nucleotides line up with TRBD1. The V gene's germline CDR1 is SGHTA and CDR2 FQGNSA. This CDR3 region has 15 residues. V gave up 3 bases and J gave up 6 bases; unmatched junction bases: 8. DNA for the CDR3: TGTGCCAGCAGCTTCCGGGACAGGGAGGGCCATGGCTACACCTTC. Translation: CASSFRDREGHGYTF.

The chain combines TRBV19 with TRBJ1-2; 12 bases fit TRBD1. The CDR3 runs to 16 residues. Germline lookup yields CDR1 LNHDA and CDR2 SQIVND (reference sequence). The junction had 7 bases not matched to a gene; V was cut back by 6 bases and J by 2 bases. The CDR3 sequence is CASSPRDRGRNYGYTF. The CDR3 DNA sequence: TGTGCCAGTAGCCCCCGGGACAGGGGGCGCAACTATGGCTACACCTTC. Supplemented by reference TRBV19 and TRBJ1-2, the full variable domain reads DGGITQSPKYLFRKEGQNVTLSCEQNLNHDAMYWYRQDPGQGLRLIYYSQIVNDFQKGDIAEGYSVSREKKESFPLTVTSAQKNPTAFYLCASSPRDRGRNYGYTFGSGTRLTVV.

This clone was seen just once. CDR3 residues: CAWSPSLGGTGELFF. CDR3 coding DNA: TGTGCCTGGAGTCCCTCCCTAGGAGGAACCGGGGAGCTGTTTTTT. This chain connects TRBV30 to TRBJ2-2; possibly TRBD2 for D (5 bases). The CDR3 extends over 15 amino acids. From germline, CDR1 is GTSNPN and CDR2 SVGIG (reference sequence). V was pared by 2 bases and J by 5 bases, with 15 bases between.

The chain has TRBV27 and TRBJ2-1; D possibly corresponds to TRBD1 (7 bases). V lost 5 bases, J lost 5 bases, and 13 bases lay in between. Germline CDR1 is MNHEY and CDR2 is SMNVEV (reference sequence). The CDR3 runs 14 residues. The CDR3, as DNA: TGTGCCAGCAGTCTCAGGGGGGCCAACAATGAGCAGTTCTTC. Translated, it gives CASSLRGANNEQFF.

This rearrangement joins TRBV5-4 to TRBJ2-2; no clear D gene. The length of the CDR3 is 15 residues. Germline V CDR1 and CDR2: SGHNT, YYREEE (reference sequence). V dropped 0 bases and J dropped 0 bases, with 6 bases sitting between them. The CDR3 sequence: CASSLDITNTGELFF. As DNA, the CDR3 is TGTGCCAGCAGCTTGGATATAACGAACACCGGGGAGCTGTTTTTT.

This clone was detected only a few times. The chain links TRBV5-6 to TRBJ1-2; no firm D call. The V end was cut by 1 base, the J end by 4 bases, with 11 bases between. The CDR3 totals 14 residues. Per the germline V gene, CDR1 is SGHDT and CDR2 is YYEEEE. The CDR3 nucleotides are TGTGCCAGCAGCTTGCTTGCGGCCCCCTATGGCTACACCTTC. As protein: CASSLLAAPYGYTF.

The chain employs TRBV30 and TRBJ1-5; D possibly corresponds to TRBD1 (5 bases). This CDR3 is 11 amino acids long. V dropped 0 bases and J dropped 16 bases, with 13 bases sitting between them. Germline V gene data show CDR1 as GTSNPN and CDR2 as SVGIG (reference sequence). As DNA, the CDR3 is TGTGCCTGGAGTGTGGAAGGGGTCCTCCATTTT. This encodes CAWSVEGVLHF.

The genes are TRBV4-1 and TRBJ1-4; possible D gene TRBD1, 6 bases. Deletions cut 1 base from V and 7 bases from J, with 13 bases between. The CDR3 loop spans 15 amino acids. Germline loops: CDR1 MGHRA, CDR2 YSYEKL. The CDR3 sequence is CASSQGSGGREKLFF. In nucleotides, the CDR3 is TGCGCCAGCAGCCAAGGCTCGGGGGGCCGTGAAAAACTGTTTTTT.